This record looks at one T cell receptor beta chain sequence and its context. Only a few counts were recorded for this clone. This clone's antigen is unknown. No clone much larger than this one lies a single base away; base qualities are absent. This record comes from a study of cytomegalovirus exposure and HLA in healthy donors (dated by TCRdb to 2016 to 2017). With respect to the entire study: An earlier analysis of roughly 570 of the donors reported approximately 280 Gb of sequence data and 95 million to 130 million unique TCR beta sequences obtained from approximately 180 million T cells. Approximately 300 gigabases of sequencing data and around 85 million unique TCR sequences made up an early release that covered approximately 620 HLA-typed donors. Among the roughly 400 genotyped donors, approximately 76% belonged to the genetic ancestry cluster associated with self-reported Caucasian donors. The study aimed to test whether cataloging public T cell receptors could reveal signatures of past pathogen exposure. The study used immunosequencing to profile the T cell repertoires of more than 650 subjects and linked those repertoires to cytomegalovirus serostatus. In addition to the first cohort of roughly 670 subjects, a separate validation cohort of approximately 130 different subjects was used. High-throughput TCR immunosequencing, statistical association of individual TCRs with disease status, and machine learning were combined to predict cytomegalovirus infection status. A later analysis re-examined previously published TCR beta repertoires from more than 650 donors and added high-resolution HLA genotyping to investigate patterns of TCR occurrence. Rather than drawing on any new phenotypic data, the later analysis identified candidate immune exposures from TCR beta sequences and the way those sequences occurred across donors. An earlier analysis of approximately 580 of the donors used high-throughput TCR beta sequencing to judge whether each TCR beta V gene segment behaved as functional or pseudogenic. Donor age, sex, ethnicity and CMV serostatus were collected together with the repertoire data. Genome-wide SNP genotypes for about 60% of the roughly 700 donors were used in a later genetic analysis, which treated that subset as a discovery cohort. All discovery cohort repertoires had been generated using a single sequencing platform. HLA typing covered class I and class II loci at four-digit resolution. Typing coverage varied by locus: about 629-640 donors for A, B, C, DRB1 and DQB1; about 520 for DQA1; some 610 for DPA1; approximately 450 for DPB1. Five DR-DQ haplotypes were treated as single units for association and clustering because of strong linkage in the cohort. On average, about 200,000 unique TCR beta nucleotide sequences were sequenced per donor among a few hundred genotyped donors of the cohort, with approximately 18% of those sequences being non-productive.

Trimming at the junction amounts to 4 bases on V and 1 base on J, and the germline ends lie 8 bases apart. The germline V gene specifies MGHDK as CDR1 and SYGVNS as CDR2. The CDR3, cysteine through phenylalanine, is 13 amino acids long. CDR3 DNA only is kept here, 39 bases in frame from base 1. Preparation of the library involved the immunoSEQ multiplex PCR assay. A mixture of 60 forward primers for TCR Vbeta segments and 13 reverse primers for TCR Jbeta segments was used in the multiplex PCR. A multiplex PCR assay on genomic DNA amplified the CDR3 region of rearranged TCR beta genes. On the Illumina HiSeq System, the amplified TCR beta libraries were sequenced as 87-base-pair reads. The authors processed their data as follows. A later analysis counted about 76 million unique TCR beta chains across the 600 to 850 repertoires, and roughly 9.9 million of these chains were shared by at least two donors. A nearest-neighbor algorithm error-corrected the raw reads and collapsed the reads into unique sequences, merging closely related sequences to remove PCR and sequencing errors. Alignment of CDR3 sequences to IMGT reference sequences was used to assign V, D and J gene segments. Each retained sequence needed at least a six-nucleotide match to both a V gene segment and a J gene segment. Rearrangements were classified as productive when the CDR3 lacked stop codons and remained in frame with V and J, and all other rearrangements were classified as non-productive. CDR3 was defined by IMGT convention, running from the second conserved V-encoded cysteine to the conserved J-encoded phenylalanine. The earlier analysis of 587 of the donors excluded sequences that lacked an unambiguous match to a single V gene segment. In an earlier analysis of 587 of the donors, a V segment was called functional when productive rearrangements were above 56.7%, and segregating when the standard deviation between donors exceeded 5%. A statistical classification framework was built to diagnose cytomegalovirus status from the catalog of TCR beta chain sequences. V and J gene assignment, in a later analysis, came from comparing TCR nucleotide sequences with IMGT/GENE-DB human TR gene sequences. In a later analysis, CDR3 sequences and most-parsimonious VDJ recombination scenarios were assigned using the TCRdist pipeline. In a later analysis, every TCR beta chain was defined by the combination of its CDR3 amino acid sequence and its V-gene family, and reads without a unique V-gene family were dropped. As a way to deal with suspected cross-contamination and a sequencing artifact, a later analysis dropped approximately 570 nucleotide sequences that were highly shared and had low generation probability. In a later analysis, a clonal expansion index for each public chain was calculated from normalized within-repertoire ranks of inferred template counts. In a later analysis, generation probabilities were computed using a VDJ recombination model fitted to out-of-frame rearrangements, and the results were checked against IGoR. In a later analysis, hypergeometric tests were used to score TCR-TCR, TCR-HLA and TCR-CMV co-occurrence, with a repertoire-size bias correction applied to TCR pairs. False discovery rates were estimated in a later analysis by permuting HLA or CMV assignments 20 times. In a later analysis, co-occurring TCRs were grouped using DBSCAN, with TCRdist sequence similarity added in when clustering inside HLA-allele-positive subsets. Co-occurrence clustering excluded repertoires with fewer than 30,000 or more than 120,000 public chains, plus five with anomalous nucleotide sharing. This immuneACCESS table, as held by TCRdb, lists in-frame sequences with V and J called but not all clones. Of the missing ones, under half trace to an unresolved V gene in checked studies; the others have no known cause. V, J and clone size are those of that table, while D and trimming were read from the DNA. Counted in this sample were about 150,000 clones; 60% to 80% of them appeared once. Together, the top ten hold around 10% of the sample.

The full study reports these points: Most TCR sequences were observed very rarely across donors, whereas some public TCRs were present in many individuals. An association between a missense DCLRE1C variant and V-gene and J-gene trimming of TCR beta chains was found in a later genetic analysis and replicated in an independent cohort. In a later analysis, HLA-associated TCR beta chains were found to be more clonally expanded and to have lower generation probabilities than equally common non-associated chains. Broadly in line with IMGT annotations, most TCR beta V segments showed up in productive rearrangements about 87% or about 30% of the time in an earlier analysis of 450 to 750 of the donors. A cluster of highly shared sequence variants was judged likely to be a technical artifact of the sequencing pipeline. In a later analysis, several top co-occurrence clusters were reported to appear linked to parvovirus B19, influenza, CMV and Epstein-Barr virus. Because the 87-base-pair reads could not distinguish some IMGT-functional V segments, including TRBV6-2 and TRBV6-3, those segments were excluded. Assigning TCR associations to individual alleles was difficult when HLA alleles, especially DR and DQ, strongly co-occurred. The study gave a list of under 200 TCR beta chains associated with cytomegalovirus. Three of the identified cytomegalovirus-associated TCR beta chains were confirmed in vitro to be specific for cytomegalovirus antigens. Correlated functional status among segregating V segments might be attributable to linkage disequilibrium, but an unknown experimental factor could not be ruled out. A further reported finding was that TCR beta sequences accurately predicted the HLA-A and HLA-B alleles for most subjects in the first cohort. The only immune exposure information available for the cohort was CMV serostatus. Because some donors lacked HLA typing at each locus, the association tests relied only on the typed subset. A later genetic analysis reported fewer N-insertions in productive TCRs among donors in an Asian-associated ancestry cluster than the approximately 700-donor mean. The classifier was reported to diagnose cytomegalovirus status with high specificity and sensitivity in both the original and validation cohorts. The authors suggested that the approach could potentially be extended to other disease states and immunological phenotypes. In this cohort, only TCR beta chains were sequenced, and detectable features were limited by the absence of alpha or paired-chain data. The earlier analysis of around 600 of the donors excluded approximately 15 rarely observed V segments, including chromosome 9 orphons, because counts were too low. In a later analysis, 16,951 TCR beta sequences were associated with specific HLA alleles at a false discovery rate of 0.05. Most CMV-associated TCR beta chains appeared to be HLA-restricted in a later analysis, and the HLA associations seemed to be driven largely by CMV exposure. A later analysis found that TCR association rates varied across HLA loci, with DRB1 alleles showing the most associated TCRs and HLA-C alleles the fewest. The presence/absence analyses assumed that sequencing depth was roughly uniform across donors, and that assumption may not be true.

The cohort consisted of 666 healthy bone marrow donors. All cohort members were sampled while nominally healthy, although unrecorded immune exposures were likely present. The donor was CMV seropositive and belonged to the group of 250 to 350 seropositive cohort members. Each donor provided a peripheral blood sample, and peripheral blood mononuclear cells were used for TCR beta sequencing. The Qiagen DNeasy Blood Extraction Kit was used to extract genomic DNA from the blood cell samples. The source of this sequence is a man aged 18 to 35 in good health and CMV-seropositive. Material: PBMCs. The sequence is built from TRBV25-1 and TRBJ2-7; no D gene is confidently identified. The CDR3 has the sequence CASSGRVSYEQYF. The sequenced DNA: TGTGCCAGCAGTGGTCGAGTTTCCTACGAGCAGTACTTC.